This TCR beta chain was captured in a study of Graves' ophthalmopathy and Graves' hyperthyroidism. RNA transcripts were the source from which TCR beta CDR3 regions were amplified. In the first round, RT-PCR was carried out with HTBI primers, and a multiplex PCR formed the second round. TCRdb reprocessed the multiplex PCR reads with MiXCR, giving one entry per CDR3 protein. The sample carries about 370,000 distinct CDR3 sequences, 17% recorded once. PBMCs stemmed from roughly 9.4 ml of fresh peripheral blood. Specimen: peripheral blood. This receptor was taken from an adult woman with stable Graves' hyperthyroidism.

This CDR3 reads CASSNPLVFAEYTEAFF. The DNA for the CDR3 is TGTGCCAGTAGTAATCCCCTAGTGTTCGCGGAGTACACTGAAGCTTTCTTT. V usage is TRBV19 and J usage is TRBJ1-1; D is unclear. Between the trimmed V and J ends, which lost 4 bases and 3 bases, there was a span of 21 bases. CDR3 length: 17 amino acids. Germline-derived CDR1 and CDR2 are LNHDA and SQIVND (reference sequence).